This TCR beta chain was observed in a study of shared clonotypes between healthy human individuals. Germline lookup yields CDR1 MDHEN and CDR2 SYDVKM. This CDR3 is 15 amino acids long. Trimming pared 6 bases from V and 2 bases from J, leaving 14 bases between. This clone was observed a single time. DNA at around 190 ng, tens of thousands of T cell genomes, went into sorted-subset replicate PCRs. The repertoire was sequenced with immunoSEQ multiplex PCR; TCRdb's copy has only in-frame clones and lacks some. Among millions of clones, just over 90% were seen once, and the ten largest hold 0.39%. The V call is TRBV28, the J call TRBJ1-3; D possibly corresponds to TRBD1 (5 bases). Sequencing used naive CD4+ T cells from PBMCs. The subset: CD45RA+ positively selected. The receptor comes from a man younger than 30 in good health. Some clones in this sample may be carry-over from other donors' samples. The CDR3 sequence is CASSPSGGTGNTIYF. The DNA of the CDR3 is TGTGCCAGCAGCCCATCCGGGGGAACTGGAAACACCATATATTTT.